These 32 T cell receptor beta chains came from one sample sequenced in a study of T cell repertoires in ileal Crohn's disease. Repertoires were generated with immunoSEQ multiplex PCR, while TCRdb's copy carries only in-frame clones and drops some. The sample lists about 62,000 clones; about 89% were seen once. Time point described: neoterminal ileum biopsy at postoperative endoscopy, about 6 months after surgery. The sequenced sample consisted of ileal tissue. The receptors here all came from an adult with Crohn's disease.

This chain connects TRBV7-9 to TRBJ2-5; 9 bases are a match to TRBD1. CDR3 size: 14 residues. Germline CDR1 SEHNR, CDR2 FQNEAQ (reference sequence). Losses at the gene ends were 4 bases for V and 3 bases for J; bases not matched to a gene: 3. CDR3 DNA sequence: TGTGCCAGCAGCTCACGGACAGGGGAAGAGACCCAGTACTTC. Its protein is CASSSRTGEETQYF.

The CDR3 is CASSVAGTANYGYTF. The CDR3 DNA sequence: TGTGCCAGCAGTGTTGCCGGGACAGCTAACTATGGCTACACCTTC. The chain links TRBV6-1 to TRBJ1-2; the match to TRBD1 covers 7 bases. The CDR3 has 15 amino acids. V shed 4 bases and J 0 bases; nucleotides not matched to a gene: 5. CDR1 and CDR2 from the germline V gene are MNHNS and SASEGT.

The V and J genes are TRBV6-1 and TRBJ1-5; the D gene is possibly TRBD1 (5 bases). The V gene lost 2 bases and the J gene lost 5 bases, with 19 bases spanning the gap. The V gene's germline CDR1 is MNHNS and CDR2 SASEGT. This CDR3 region has 17 residues. CDR3: CASSESVGGTKHQPQHF. CDR3 coding DNA: TGTGCCAGCAGTGAAAGCGTGGGGGGGACTAAACATCAGCCCCAGCATTTT.

This clone has just a few counts. J is TRBJ1-2 and V is TRBV19, with 7 bases fitting TRBD1. This CDR3 comprises 14 residues. In germline, CDR1 is LNHDA, CDR2 SQIVND (reference sequence). V shed 5 bases and J 4 bases; nucleotides not matched to a gene: 7. CDR3 bases: TGTGCCAGTAGTTTGCGACAGGGAGGCTATGGCTACACCTTC. It is translated as CASSLRQGGYGYTF.

The genes are TRBV15 and TRBJ1-1, with a possible D match to TRBD1 (6 bases). The V end was cut by 3 bases, the J end by 0 bases, with 11 bases between. Germline assignment: CDR1 LNHNV and CDR2 YYDKDF (reference sequence). This CDR3 is 15 amino acids long. In nucleotides, the CDR3 is TGTGCCACCAGCAGGAGACAGGACTTGAACACTGAAGCTTTCTTT. Its translation is CATSRRQDLNTEAFF. Filled out from reference TRBV15 and TRBJ1-1, the complete variable domain reads DAMVIQNPRYQVTQFGKPVTLSCSQTLNHNVMYWYQQKSSQAPKLLFHYYDKDFNNEADTPDNFQSRRPNTSFCFLDIRSPGLGDTAMYLCATSRRQDLNTEAFFGQGTRLTVV.

This clone was seen a single time. This chain uses TRBV6-5 with TRBJ2-3; D uncertain. The CDR3 length is 13 residues. From germline, CDR1 is MNHEY and CDR2 SVGAGI. Trimming removed 0 bases from V and 4 bases from J, with 5 bases in between. The CDR3 nucleotides read TGTGCCAGCAGTTACTCTGGAGCAGATACGCAGTATTTT. The encoded protein is CASSYSGADTQYF.

The rearrangement joins TRBV5-6 to TRBJ1-3; D is undetermined. Trimming stripped 0 bases from V and 0 bases from J, with 7 bases between. The V gene's germline CDR1 is SGHDT and CDR2 YYEEEE. CDR3 length equals 15 residues. The CDR3 protein is CASSLGGGSGNTIYF. The CDR3 nucleotides are TGTGCCAGCAGCTTGGGCGGTGGCTCTGGAAACACCATATATTTT.

The chain has TRBV5-4 and TRBJ1-1; D gene unclear. This CDR3 has 13 residues. Looked up from germline, CDR1 is SGHNT and CDR2 is YYREEE (reference sequence). The V gene lost 2 bases and the J gene lost 0 bases, with 5 bases spanning the gap. The CDR3 DNA sequence: TGTGCCAGCAGCTTACAGATGAACACTGAAGCTTTCTTT. Translation: CASSLQMNTEAFF.

This sequence joins TRBV4-2 and TRBJ2-1; TRBD2 might be the D (5 bases). Germline V gives CDR1 LGHNA, CDR2 YNFKEQ. Trimming left V 0 bases short and J 4 bases short, with 19 bases between. This CDR3 contains 18 residues. The CDR3 loop is CASSQEVSSRPRYNEQFF. CDR3 coding DNA: TGTGCCAGCAGCCAAGAAGTGTCTAGCCGCCCCCGATACAATGAGCAGTTCTTC.

V usage is TRBV5-4 and J usage is TRBJ2-1; 7 bases agree with TRBD2. The CDR3 has 13 amino acids. The V segment lost 2 bases and the J segment 8 bases; nucleotides outside the gene matches: 4. The V gene's germline CDR1 is SGHNT and CDR2 YYREEE (reference sequence). CDR3 protein: CASSLEAGYEQFF. The CDR3 bases are TGTGCCAGCAGCTTAGAAGCGGGATATGAGCAGTTCTTC.

V gene TRBV9 combines with J gene TRBJ1-6, with 10 bases aligning to TRBD1. V shed 3 bases and J 5 bases; nucleotides not matched to a gene: 11. CDR1 and CDR2 from the germline V gene are SGDLS and YYNGEE. The length of the CDR3 is 18 residues. CDR3 DNA sequence: TGTGCCAGCAGCGCTAGACAGGGGGCAACACTGAATAATTCACCCCTCCACTTT. As protein: CASSARQGATLNNSPLHF. Supplemented by reference TRBV9 and TRBJ1-6, the full variable domain reads DSGVTQTPKHLITATGQRVTLRCSPRSGDLSVYWYQQSLDQGLQFLIQYYNGEERAKGNILERFSAQQFPDLHSELNLSSLELGDSALYFCASSARQGATLNNSPLHFGNGTRLTVT.

The J gene is TRBJ1-3, the V gene TRBV6-4; no firm D call. CDR3 length: 15 residues. CDR1 is MRHNA, CDR2 SNTAGT, per germline. Trimming shortened V by 3 bases and J by 0 bases, and 9 bases separated the two germline ends. CDR3 DNA sequence: TGTGCCAGCAGTGAAGTACAGTTCTCTGGAAACACCATATATTTT. It yields the protein CASSEVQFSGNTIYF.

This chain uses TRBV5-1 with TRBJ2-1, with 9 bases that match TRBD1. The CDR3 has 14 residues. The germline V gene encodes CDR1 SGHRS and CDR2 YFSETQ. The trim removed 5 bases at V and 2 bases at J, leaving 2 bases unmatched. DNA for the CDR3: TGCGCCAGCAGTTGGGACAGGGCCTACAATGAGCAGTTCTTC. Protein product: CASSWDRAYNEQFF. Drawing the rest from reference TRBV5-1 and TRBJ2-1, the complete variable domain is KAGVTQTPRYLIKTRGQQVTLSCSPISGHRSVSWYQQTPGQGLQFLFEYFSETQRNKGNFPGRFSGRQFSNSRSEMNVSTLELGDSALYLCASSWDRAYNEQFFGPGTRLTVL.

This clone was counted between two and nine times. This rearrangement joins TRBV10-3 to TRBJ2-2, with no clear D. The CDR3 is 12 residues long. V lost 5 bases and J 8 bases, leaving 9 bases between the germline ends. Germline loops: CDR1 ENHRY, CDR2 SYGVKD. The CDR3 protein is CAISSTAGELFF. The CDR3 DNA sequence: TGTGCCATCAGTTCAACTGCGGGGGAGCTGTTTTTT.

V gene TRBV5-6 combines with J gene TRBJ2-7; D gene ambiguous. The CDR3 has 14 residues. Germline CDR1 and CDR2: SGHDT and YYEEEE. Trimming took 2 bases from V and 6 from J, leaving 15 bases between them. This CDR3 reads CASSFFVTPGEQYF. The DNA for the CDR3 is TGTGCCAGCAGCTTTTTTGTGACCCCGGGCGAGCAGTACTTC.

The rearrangement joins TRBV15 to TRBJ1-3; a possible D gene is TRBD1 (5 bases). The V gene's germline CDR1 is LNHNV and CDR2 YYDKDF (reference sequence). The V and J ends lost 1 base and 3 bases respectively, with 7 bases between them. This CDR3 spans 14 amino acids. CDR3 sequence (DNA): TGTGCCACCAGCAGAGGGGACTTTGGAAACACCATATATTTT. The encoded protein is CATSRGDFGNTIYF.

The chain is built from TRBV11-3 and TRBJ2-1, with 10 bases identical to TRBD2. V lost 4 bases and J lost 3; bases outside the gene matches: 3. The CDR3 is 15 amino acids. CDR1 is SGHNT and CDR2 is YENEEA in the germline V gene. The CDR3 sequence is CASSSLAGLYNEQFF. CDR3 DNA: TGTGCCAGCAGCTCACTAGCGGGACTCTACAATGAGCAGTTCTTC.

The rearrangement links TRBV4-1 to TRBJ1-1; no clear D. With 0 bases removed from V and 1 base from J, the gap between germline ends came to 6 bases. Germline V gene sequence: CDR1 MGHRA, CDR2 YSYEKL. The CDR3 consists of 14 residues. CDR3 sequence: CASSQEDWNTEAFF. DNA for the CDR3: TGCGCCAGCAGCCAAGAGGACTGGAACACTGAAGCTTTCTTT.

The chain recombines TRBV4-3 with TRBJ1-5; 7 bases map to TRBD1. Looked up from germline, CDR1 is LGHNA and CDR2 is YSLEER. The V gene end was trimmed by 0 bases and the J gene end by 7 bases; junction bases not matched to a gene: 9. The CDR3 is made up of 16 amino acids. CDR3 sequence reads: CASSQDLAGGRQPQHF. The CDR3 nucleotides are TGCGCCAGCAGCCAAGATCTGGCAGGGGGAAGGCAGCCCCAGCATTTT.

This clone was counted between two and nine times. This chain joins TRBV5-8 and TRBJ1-1, with D hard to call. Germline loops: CDR1 SGHTS, CDR2 YDEGEE. V lost 4 bases, J lost 6 bases, and 22 bases lay in between. This CDR3 contains 16 residues. The CDR3 spells CASSLGWALSSAEAFF. The CDR3, as DNA: TGTGCCAGCAGCCTGGGGTGGGCGTTGAGTTCGGCTGAAGCTTTCTTT. The full variable domain, its missing parts supplied by reference TRBV5-8 and TRBJ1-1, is EAGVTQSPTHLIKTRGQQATLRCSPISGHTSVYWYQQALGLGLQFLLWYDEGEERNRGNFPPRFSGRQFPNYSSELNVNALELEDSALYLCASSLGWALSSAEAFFGQGTRLTVV.

This sequence joins TRBV7-2 and TRBJ2-7; a weak D match, TRBD2 (6 bases). CDR3 length: 15 amino acids. V was pared by 5 bases and J by 3 bases, with 17 bases between. Germline CDR1 reads SGHTA; CDR2 reads FQGNSA. The CDR3 reads CASSPGRWRGYEQYV. CDR3 DNA: TGTGCCAGCAGCCCGGGACGGTGGCGGGGCTACGAGCAGTACGTC.

V is TRBV9 and J is TRBJ2-1; 7 bases fit TRBD2. Trimming cost V 4 bases and J 5 bases; bases outside gene matches: 9. Per germline, CDR1 SGDLS and CDR2 YYNGEE. This CDR3 spans 15 amino acids. CDR3 sequence reads: CASSTRTSPDNEQFF. CDR3 DNA sequence: TGTGCCAGCAGCACGCGGACTAGTCCCGACAATGAGCAGTTCTTC. The full variable domain, with the rest looked up from reference TRBV9 and TRBJ2-1, is DSGVTQTPKHLITATGQRVTLRCSPRSGDLSVYWYQQSLDQGLQFLIQYYNGEERAKGNILERFSAQQFPDLHSELNLSSLELGDSALYFCASSTRTSPDNEQFFGPGTRLTVL.

A single count supports this clone. The chain is built from TRBV7-8 and TRBJ2-3, with 9 bases that match TRBD1. Per germline, CDR1 SGHVS and CDR2 FQNEAQ. The J segment lost 4 bases and the V segment lost 3 bases, leaving 8 bases of the junction unmatched. The CDR3 has 16 amino acids. Written as DNA, the CDR3 is TGTGCCAGCAGCTTGTGGGACAGGGAATCTTCAGATACGCAGTATTTT. This translates into CASSLWDRESSDTQYF.

J is TRBJ1-2 and V is TRBV10-3; 7 bases are shared with TRBD1. Trimming at V came to 4 bases and at J to 3 bases, leaving 11 bases not matched to a gene. The germline V gene has CDR1 ENHRY and CDR2 SYGVKD. This CDR3 region has 16 residues. As DNA, the CDR3 is TGTGCCATCAGTGGCCCCTCGACAGGGAAGGACTATGGCTACACCTTC. Translating it yields CAISGPSTGKDYGYTF.

The chain combines TRBV2 with TRBJ2-1; possible D gene TRBD1, 5 bases. Germline V gives CDR1 SNHLY, CDR2 FYNNEI. Deletions cut 7 bases from V and 4 bases from J, with 14 bases between. This CDR3 spans 14 amino acids. CDR3 in amino acids: CASTRQIRYNEQFF. In nucleotides, the CDR3 is TGTGCCAGCACACGACAGATTCGTTACAATGAGCAGTTCTTC. Drawing the rest from reference TRBV2 and TRBJ2-1, the complete variable domain is EPEVTQTPSHQVTQMGQEVILRCVPISNHLYFYWYRQILGQKVEFLVSFYNNEISEKSEIFDDQFSVERPDGSNFTLKIRSTKLEDSAMYFCASTRQIRYNEQFFGPGTRLTVL.

The chain employs TRBV11-3 and TRBJ1-2; 9 bases map to TRBD1. J lost 7 bases, V lost 5 bases, and 8 bases had no gene match. This CDR3 has 14 residues. Germline lookup yields CDR1 SGHNT and CDR2 YENEEA. The chain's CDR3 is CASSRRDRAGGYTF. CDR3 in DNA: TGTGCCAGCAGCCGCCGGGACAGGGCTGGTGGCTACACCTTC.

The CDR3 sequence is CASGTTGSSYEQYF. The CDR3 nucleotides read TGTGCCAGCGGAACAACAGGGAGCTCCTACGAGCAGTACTTC. The gene calls are TRBV5-6 and TRBJ2-7; D may be TRBD1 (6 bases). Germline-derived CDR1 and CDR2 are SGHDT and YYEEEE. The CDR3 consists of 14 residues. Trimming took off 7 bases at V and 0 bases at J, with 14 bases between the two ends.

The J gene is TRBJ1-2, the V gene TRBV6-5, with D hard to call. Germline V lookup: CDR1 MNHEY, CDR2 SVGAGI. With 2 bases removed from V and 0 bases from J, the gap between germline ends came to 10 bases. The CDR3 is 15 residues long. The CDR3 DNA is TGTGCCAGCAGTTACGAGGGCGCAACTAACTATGGCTACACCTTC. It encodes CASSYEGATNYGYTF.

The chain carries TRBV10-3 and TRBJ2-7, with 7 positions matching TRBD2. V shed 4 bases, J shed 6 bases, and the junction held 6 bases outside the gene matches. The CDR3 loop spans 13 amino acids. The germline gives CDR1 ENHRY, CDR2 SYGVKD. CDR3 amino acids: CAISVGLAAEQYF. The CDR3, as DNA: TGTGCCATCAGTGTAGGGCTAGCGGCCGAGCAGTACTTC.

This clone was picked up a small number of times. J is TRBJ1-6 and V is TRBV5-4, with a weak D call TRBD1 (6 bases). Germline V gives CDR1 SGHNT, CDR2 YYREEE (reference sequence). There are 15 residues in the CDR3. V lost 0 bases and J 6 bases, leaving 10 bases between the germline ends. The CDR3 loop reads CASSLENRANSPLHF. CDR3 nucleotide sequence: TGTGCCAGCAGCTTGGAAAACAGGGCTAATTCACCCCTCCACTTT.

The chain joins TRBV5-6 to TRBJ1-6; the D gene is possibly TRBD1 (6 bases). CDR1 and CDR2 (germline): SGHDT, YYEEEE. There are 17 residues in the CDR3. V was clipped by 0 bases and J by 1 base, with 11 bases between them. DNA of the CDR3: TGTGCCAGCAGCTTGGTCGGGGGGCTATCCTATAATTCACCCCTCCACTTT. The encoded protein is CASSLVGGLSYNSPLHF.

V and J are TRBV4-2 and TRBJ1-5, with D possibly being TRBD1 (6 bases). Germline values: CDR1 LGHNA, CDR2 YNFKEQ. Trimming removed 4 bases at V and 4 bases at J, with 14 bases between. The CDR3 loop spans 15 amino acids. The CDR3 DNA reads as TGTGCCAGCAGCCGCGAGTTCAGGGGTAATCAGCCCCAGCATTTT. Translation: CASSREFRGNQPQHF.